These 6 T cell receptor beta chains were all obtained from the same sample, sequenced in a study of CD8 T cells in ankylosing spondylitis. Each CDR3 protein is one row after TCRdb ran MiXCR on the 5' RACE reads. The data contain some 150,000 distinct CDR3 sequences, 11% of them singletons. The specimen sequenced was blood, either unsorted or a sorted T cell fraction (not recorded which). The source is a female donor with ankylosing spondylitis or in good health (not recorded which).

The table lists this clonotype with many counts. This chain connects TRBV2 to TRBJ1-1; D is unclear. The V end lost 2 bases, the J end lost 6 bases, and 4 bases lay between the germline ends. Germline assignment: CDR1 SNHLY and CDR2 FYNNEI. CDR3 length: 11 residues. The CDR3 DNA is TGTGCCAGCAGTGAAAACGCTGAAGCTTTCTTT. Protein: CASSENAEAFF.

With respect to this clonotype: At one end the junction does not follow the germline gene, possibly because of a read error. The V and J genes are TRBV5-1 and TRBJ1-3, with D uncertain. The CDR3 is 13 amino acids. Germline assignment: CDR1 SGHRS and CDR2 YFSETQ. The chain's CDR3 is CAGSFGRGNTIYF. The CDR3 bases are TGCGCCGGCAGCTTTGGACGGGGAAACACCATATATTTT.

This clonotype showed up many times. This chain links TRBV5-1 with TRBJ1-3; 9 bases are a match to TRBD1. The CDR3 extends over 17 amino acids. The J segment lost 2 bases and the V segment lost 2 bases, leaving 8 bases of the junction unmatched. The germline CDR1 and CDR2 sequences are SGHRS and YFSETQ. Here the CDR3 DNA reads TGCGCCAGCAGCTTACAAACAGGGGGCTTGGCTGGAAACACCATATATTTT. Translated, it gives CASSLQTGGLAGNTIYF.

The V gene is TRBV28, the J gene TRBJ1-5, with a possible D match to TRBD1 (5 bases). The ends were cut back, 5 bases at V and 5 bases at J, with 10 bases in the middle. CDR1 is MDHEN and CDR2 is SYDVKM in the germline V gene. There are 13 residues in the CDR3. The CDR3 reads CASSEGRDQPQHF. The CDR3 region has the DNA TGTGCCAGCAGTGAGGGACGAGATCAGCCCCAGCATTTT.

This clonotype was seen ten or more times. V and J are TRBV7-8 and TRBJ2-5; 12 positions match TRBD2. V lost 5 bases, J lost 1 base, and 8 bases stayed unmatched. Per germline, CDR1 SGHVS and CDR2 FQNEAQ. The CDR3 is made up of 17 amino acids. This CDR3 is CASSLRLAGATQETQYF. CDR3 bases: TGTGCCAGCAGCCTACGACTAGCGGGGGCGACCCAAGAGACCCAGTACTTC.

Sample share makes this clonotype medium-sized. The chain recombines TRBV20-1 with TRBJ2-1; 7 bases line up with TRBD2. CDR3 length: 15 amino acids. J gave up 6 bases and V 3 bases, and 11 bases lay outside the gene matches. Germline assignment: CDR1 DFQATT and CDR2 SNEGSKA (reference sequence). CDR3 DNA: TGCAGTGCTAGTTCACTGGCGGGGGATTCCAATGAGCAGTTCTTC. The encoded protein is CSASSLAGDSNEQFF.